These 14 T cell receptor beta chains were sequenced from one sample in a study of Graves' ophthalmopathy and Graves' hyperthyroidism. Using RNA transcripts, the TCR beta CDR3 regions were amplified. The workflow started with a first-round RT-PCR run with HTBI primers and then moved on to a second-round multiplex PCR. TCRdb re-called the multiplex PCR reads with MiXCR, one entry per CDR3 protein. The table records about 480,000 distinct CDR3 sequences, about an eighth of them present only once. Source material: blood. Receptors originate from a woman aged 25 to 39 with Graves' ophthalmopathy.

At least ten counts were recorded for this clonotype. The rearrangement links TRBV12-3 or TRBV12-4 to TRBJ1-1; D is unresolved. Trimming removed 3 bases from V and 4 bases from J, with 9 bases in between. The CDR3 sequence is 13 residues long. The CDR3 region is CASSFQRGTEAFF. As DNA, the CDR3 is TGTGCCAGCAGTTTTCAGCGGGGCACTGAAGCTTTCTTT.

Many counts were recorded for this clonotype. V usage is TRBV2 and J usage is TRBJ1-1; D gene uncertain. The CDR3 totals 12 residues. Per germline, CDR1 SNHLY and CDR2 FYNNEI. Between the trimmed V and J ends, which lost 7 bases and 7 bases, there was a span of 13 bases. CDR3: CASKTDRSEAFF. The CDR3 bases are TGTGCCAGCAAAACGGACCGCAGTGAAGCTTTCTTT.

This clonotype was detected a few times. The V gene is TRBV30, the J gene TRBJ1-6; 8 nucleotides align to TRBD1. CDR3 length: 14 amino acids. Looked up from germline, CDR1 is GTSNPN and CDR2 is SVGIG (reference sequence). Trimming at V came to 2 bases and at J to 13 bases, leaving 10 bases not matched to a gene. Here the CDR3 reads CAWSQGQGNLPLHF. CDR3 DNA sequence: TGTGCCTGGAGTCAAGGACAGGGAAATCTTCCCCTCCACTTT.

This clonotype has a count of ten or more. This rearrangement joins TRBV9 to TRBJ1-2, with a weak D call TRBD1 (6 bases). Trimming pared 4 bases from V and 5 bases from J, leaving 18 bases between. The CDR3 covers 15 residues. CDR1 is SGDLS and CDR2 is YYNGEE in the germline V gene. The CDR3, as DNA: TGTGCCAGCAGCCCCTCCCTGGTGGGGGCTTATGGCTACACCTTC. Its protein is CASSPSLVGAYGYTF.

This clonotype appeared many times. CDR3 nucleotides: TGTGCCAGCAGCGTTTACCAGGGCACTGAAGCTTTCTTT. This sequence encodes CASSVYQGTEAFF. V and J are TRBV9 and TRBJ1-1; D may be TRBD1 (5 bases). V lost 2 bases and J 4 bases, leaving 9 bases between the germline ends. The CDR3 has 13 amino acids. Germline CDR1 and CDR2: SGDLS and YYNGEE. Full variable domain (remainder filled in from reference TRBV9 and TRBJ1-1): DSGVTQTPKHLITATGQRVTLRCSPRSGDLSVYWYQQSLDQGLQFLIQYYNGEERAKGNILERFSAQQFPDLHSELNLSSLELGDSALYFCASSVYQGTEAFFGQGTRLTVV.

This clonotype was picked up a small number of times. In DNA form, the CDR3 reads TGCGCCAGCAGTCTTTTCCAGGGGGTCGTCCACGAGCAGTACTTC. It specifies CASSLFQGVVHEQYF. This rearrangement joins TRBV5-1 to TRBJ2-7, with TRBD1 matching 7 bases. This CDR3 spans 15 amino acids. After removal of 5 bases from V and 5 bases from J, the junction contained 13 bases not matched to a gene. Germline V gene sequence: CDR1 SGHRS, CDR2 YFSETQ.

The chain uses TRBV29-1 and TRBJ1-1; TRBD1 aligns across 7 bases. CDR1 and CDR2 (germline): SQVTM, ANQGSEA. V lost 5 bases and J lost 6; bases outside the gene matches: 3. CDR3 length: 11 residues. The CDR3 DNA is TGCAGCGTTTATAGGGGGCCTGAAGCTTTCTTT. The encoded protein is CSVYRGPEAFF.

In this sample, this clonotype turned up many times. The V and J genes are TRBV29-1 and TRBJ1-2; D uncertain. The CDR3 has 13 amino acids. Germline V gives CDR1 SQVTM, CDR2 ANQGSEA. Between the trimmed V and J ends, which lost 6 bases and 4 bases, there was a span of 15 bases. The CDR3 is CSVEPDSLYGYTF. CDR3 in DNA: TGCAGCGTGGAGCCCGATTCTCTCTATGGCTACACCTTC.

In its sample, this clonotype was seen a few times. The rearrangement joins TRBV18 to TRBJ2-1; 12 bases map to TRBD2. The CDR3 consists of 20 residues. Germline CDR1 reads KGHSH; CDR2 reads LQKENI. The J segment lost 1 base and the V segment lost 6 bases, leaving 16 bases of the junction unmatched. CDR3 coding DNA: TGTGCCAGCTCCCAAAGACTAGCGGGAGAGTGGGGCCCTTCCTACAATGAGCAGTTCTTC. It translates to CASSQRLAGEWGPSYNEQFF.

The table lists this clonotype with many counts. V gene TRBV12-5 combines with J gene TRBJ1-1; D uncertain. Germline V lookup: CDR1 LGHNT, CDR2 FRNRAP. V lost 5 bases, J lost 2 bases, and 21 bases lay in between. The CDR3 has 17 residues. Here the CDR3 reads CASGPGFKAAGNTEAFF. In DNA, the CDR3 is TGTGCTAGTGGTCCGGGGTTTAAGGCGGCGGGAAACACTGAAGCTTTCTTT. Variable domain in full (rest from reference TRBV12-5 and TRBJ1-1): DARVTQTPRHKVTEMGQEVTMRCQPILGHNTVFWYRQTMMQGLELLAYFRNRAPLDDSGMPKDRFSAEMPDATLATLKIQPSEPRDSAVYFCASGPGFKAAGNTEAFFGQGTRLTVV.

This clonotype was observed many times. The chain carries TRBV6-5 and TRBJ1-2; no clear D gene. V was shortened by 7 bases and J by 2 bases, with 8 bases between the two germline ends. Germline lookup yields CDR1 MNHEY and CDR2 SVGAGI. The CDR3 is 12 amino acids. The CDR3 protein is CASNGSNYGYTF. CDR3 DNA: TGTGCCAGCAACGGGTCGAACTATGGCTACACCTTC.

At least ten counts were recorded for this clonotype. The rearrangement uses TRBV7-8 and TRBJ2-7; tentative D call: TRBD1 (5 bases). Trimming left V 4 bases short and J 0 bases short, with 16 bases between. The CDR3 covers 16 residues. Germline V lookup: CDR1 SGHVS, CDR2 FQNEAQ. CDR3 loop: CASSSNRVGVSYEQYF. Here the CDR3 DNA reads TGTGCCAGCAGCTCTAATCGGGTAGGGGTCTCCTACGAGCAGTACTTC.

The rearrangement links TRBV28 to TRBJ1-2, with TRBD1 as a possible D gene (6 bases). V lost 6 bases and J 4 bases, leaving 24 bases between the germline ends. From germline, CDR1 is MDHEN and CDR2 SYDVKM. The CDR3 is 17 amino acids. The CDR3 loop is CASRAAGDSTRGYGYTF. The CDR3 DNA reads TGTGCCAGCAGAGCGGCAGGGGATTCTACCAGAGGCTATGGCTACACCTTC.

This clonotype has ten or more counts. The chain combines TRBV27 with TRBJ2-5, with D perhaps matching TRBD1 (7 bases). This CDR3 contains 15 residues. Germline V gives CDR1 MNHEY, CDR2 SMNVEV (reference sequence). V was shortened by 5 bases and J by 1 base, with 14 bases between the two germline ends. CDR3 residues: CASSRRDRVQETQYF. The CDR3 DNA reads TGTGCCAGCAGTCGGAGGGACAGAGTCCAAGAGACCCAGTACTTC.